Listed below are T cell receptor beta chains from one sample, sequenced in a study of sequential checkpoint blockade in melanoma. Libraries were prepared by immunoSEQ multiplex PCR; TCRdb keeps only in-frame clonotypes and omits some of them. The sample contains about 27,000 clones, 60% to 85% of which appear only once. The sample consisted of CD8+ T cells sorted from blood (inferred from file names), taken from a patient given nivolumab and ipilimumab in sequence. The receptor source for this set is a human donor with melanoma. Both conserved end residues are part of each CDR3. A D gene is named only where the DNA matches it firmly. Size values are once, few and many counts, or a class for expanded clones, and some rows have none.

v_gene	len	j_gene	d_gene	abundance	CDR3aa	CDR3nt
TRBV28	13	TRBJ2-1	-	-	CASSFQGMGEQFF	TGTGCCAGCAGTTTCCAGGGGATGGGTGAGCAGTTCTTC
TRBV2	15	TRBJ1-2	TRBD1	-	CASTKEGGALYGYTF	TGTGCCAGCACTAAGGAAGGGGGCGCATTATATGGCTACACCTTC
TRBV27	13	TRBJ2-7	-	-	CASSLGGGYEQYF	TGTGCCAGCAGTTTGGGAGGGGGGTACGAGCAGTACTTC
TRBV30	17	TRBJ2-5	-	-	CAWSAGTGIGGQETQYF	TGTGCCTGGAGTGCGGGGACAGGTATCGGGGGGCAAGAGACCCAGTACTTC
TRBV7-2	15	TRBJ2-2	TRBD2	-	CASSTGTSITGELFF	TGTGCCAGCAGCACCGGGACTAGCATCACCGGGGAGCTGTTTTTT
TRBV27	13	TRBJ2-7	-	-	CASIVKGAYEQYF	TGTGCCAGCATCGTGAAGGGGGCCTACGAGCAGTACTTC
TRBV15	15	TRBJ2-1	-	-	CATSRDSASYNEQFF	TGTGCCACCAGCAGAGACAGTGCCTCCTACAATGAGCAGTTCTTC
TRBV5-4	17	TRBJ2-3	TRBD2	-	CASSTFSGESSTDTQYF	TGTGCCAGCAGCACCTTTAGCGGGGAGAGTAGCACAGATACGCAGTATTTT
TRBV7-6	13	TRBJ1-4	-	-	CASRGAQDEKLFF	TGTGCCAGCAGGGGGGCCCAGGATGAAAAACTGTTTTTT
TRBV19	15	TRBJ2-7	TRBD2	few	CASSMTSGGEYEQYF	TGTGCCAGTAGTATGACTAGCGGGGGGGAATACGAGCAGTACTTC
TRBV2	16	TRBJ2-3	-	-	CASRTGTKLYADTQYF	TGTGCCAGCAGGACCGGGACAAAGTTATATGCAGATACGCAGTATTTT
TRBV2	13	TRBJ2-7	TRBD2	-	CASSEERGYEQYF	TGTGCCAGCAGTGAGGAGCGGGGCTACGAGCAGTACTTC
TRBV18	13	TRBJ1-2	TRBD1	few	CASSQTGGYGYTF	TGTGCCAGCTCACAAACAGGGGGCTATGGCTACACCTTC
TRBV11-2	16	TRBJ2-3	TRBD2	-	CASSPPWGGGEDTQYF	TGTGCCAGCAGCCCCCCTTGGGGGGGAGGGGAAGATACGCAGTATTTT
TRBV2	16	TRBJ2-2	TRBD2	-	CASSKTSGSFTGELFF	TGTGCCAGCAGCAAGACTAGCGGGTCGTTCACCGGGGAGCTGTTTTTT
TRBV4-3	16	TRBJ2-1	TRBD2	-	CASSASGGATSNEQFF	TGCGCCAGCAGCGCTAGCGGGGGGGCGACTTCCAATGAGCAGTTCTTC
TRBV5-6	16	TRBJ2-2	-	-	CASSSLGGGRTGELFF	TGTGCCAGCAGCTCCCTGGGGGGGGGCCGAACCGGGGAGCTGTTTTTT
TRBV4-1	15	TRBJ1-5	TRBD1	-	CASSQAQGQNQPQHF	TGCGCCAGCAGCCAAGCCCAGGGACAGAATCAGCCCCAGCATTTT
TRBV2	16	TRBJ2-1	TRBD2	-	CASSERLAGAYNEQFF	TGTGCCAGCAGTGAACGCCTAGCGGGGGCCTACAATGAGCAGTTCTTC
TRBV19	15	TRBJ1-6	TRBD1	few	CASSETGSIRSPLHF	TGTGCCAGTAGTGAGACAGGGAGCATACGTTCACCCCTCCACTTT
TRBV11-2	16	TRBJ1-1	TRBD1	-	CASSRTAGGRSTEAFF	TGTGCCAGCAGCCGCACCGCAGGGGGCAGGAGCACTGAAGCTTTCTTT
TRBV7-6	14	TRBJ2-2	-	-	CASSPASDYGELFF	TGTGCCAGCAGCCCCGCTAGTGATTACGGGGAGCTGTTTTTT
TRBV11-2	15	TRBJ2-1	TRBD2	-	CASSLEGGRYNEQFF	TGTGCCAGCAGCTTAGAGGGGGGGAGATACAATGAGCAGTTCTTC
TRBV27	15	TRBJ2-7	-	-	CASSERTNGDYEQYF	TGTGCCAGCAGTGAGAGGACAAACGGTGACTACGAGCAGTACTTC
TRBV6-5	14	TRBJ1-3	-	-	CASSYLGYGNTIYF	TGTGCCAGCAGTTACCTAGGTTATGGAAACACCATATATTTT
TRBV7-9	15	TRBJ2-1	TRBD1	-	CASSLGTGGGNEQFF	TGTGCCAGCAGCTTAGGGACAGGGGGTGGCAATGAGCAGTTCTTC
TRBV15	16	TRBJ2-4	TRBD2	-	CATSRAGTSDKNIQYF	TGTGCCACCAGCAGAGCCGGGACTAGCGACAAAAACATTCAGTACTTC
TRBV7-6	16	TRBJ1-4	-	-	CASSLVRGATNEKLFF	TGTGCCAGCAGCTTAGTTCGCGGGGCAACTAATGAAAAACTGTTTTTT
TRBV5-1	13	TRBJ2-7	-	few	CASSWDKIYEQYF	TGCGCCAGCAGCTGGGACAAAATATACGAGCAGTACTTC
TRBV29-1	14	TRBJ2-2	-	-	CSVLSGGTSGELFF	TGCAGCGTTCTCTCCGGGGGAACTAGCGGGGAGCTGTTTTTT
TRBV6-6	12	TRBJ1-5	-	-	CASRQGLQPQHF	TGTGCCAGCAGACAGGGTTTGCAGCCCCAGCATTTT
TRBV28	14	TRBJ2-5	TRBD1	-	CASSLLTGIETQYF	TGTGCCAGCAGTTTATTGACAGGGATCGAGACCCAGTACTTC